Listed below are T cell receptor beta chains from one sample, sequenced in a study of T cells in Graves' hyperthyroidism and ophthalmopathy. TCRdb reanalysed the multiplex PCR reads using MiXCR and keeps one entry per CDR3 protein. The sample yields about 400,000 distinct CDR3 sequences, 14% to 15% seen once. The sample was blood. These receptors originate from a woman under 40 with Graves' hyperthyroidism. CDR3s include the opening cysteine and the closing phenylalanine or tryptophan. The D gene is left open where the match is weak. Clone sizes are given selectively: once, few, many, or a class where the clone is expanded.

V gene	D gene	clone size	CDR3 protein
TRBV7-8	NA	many	CASSLGHTSGNTIYF
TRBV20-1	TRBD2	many	CSAWREGRHNEQFF
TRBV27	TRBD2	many	CASSYPGLAGLNEQFF
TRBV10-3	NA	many	CAVGGGGQSYEQYF
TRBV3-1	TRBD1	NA	CASSPLLTGGRSGNTIYF
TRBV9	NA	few	CASSVAPGGRTGELFF
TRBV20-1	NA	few	CSTMLRNQPQHF
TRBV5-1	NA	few	CASSLVGRNQETQYF
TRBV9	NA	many	CASSVWGATDTQYF
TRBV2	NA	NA	CASSSPPSGETQYF
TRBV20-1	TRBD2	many	CSAIGTSANEQFF
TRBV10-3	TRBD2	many	CASGEVSGSYEQYF
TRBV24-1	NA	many	CATSDLPGQGKEETQYF
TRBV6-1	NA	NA	CASSIPPGLGYGYTF
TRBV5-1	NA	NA	CASSPTGGRDTEAFF
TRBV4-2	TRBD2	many	CASSQEFLSGSTEQFF
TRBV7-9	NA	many	CASSPTGPGSTSTDTQYF
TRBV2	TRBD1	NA	CASSKDRGAETQYF
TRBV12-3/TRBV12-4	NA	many	CASSFGLNNEQFF
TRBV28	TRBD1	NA	CASNGENRQGASRETQYF
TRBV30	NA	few	CAWSGGAGNNEQFF
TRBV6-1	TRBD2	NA	CASTSLAGGKYEQYF
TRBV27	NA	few	CASSFSGTAYEQYF
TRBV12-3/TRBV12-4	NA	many	CASSFAGYTF
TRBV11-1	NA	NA	CASSLRGVEPLAKNIQYF
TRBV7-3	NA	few	CASSLNGGGRDTEAFF
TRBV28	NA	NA	CASSRRWQGGANVLTF
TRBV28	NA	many	CASTTSYNEQFF
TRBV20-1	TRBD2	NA	CSARDLTAGGHRVQETQYF
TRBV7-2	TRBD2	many	CASSVSGSIYNEQFF
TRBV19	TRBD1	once	CASSIKGTGGHQPQHF
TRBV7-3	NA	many	CASSLSSTPRTGELFF
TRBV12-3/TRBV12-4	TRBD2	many	CASSGLAGGYEQYF
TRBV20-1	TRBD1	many	CSARADRGYEQYF
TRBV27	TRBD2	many	CASSSRTSPDTQYF
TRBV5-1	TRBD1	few	CATRGTLTNTGELFF
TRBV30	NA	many	CAWRPPAGAYEQYF
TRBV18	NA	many	CASSPGPHNEQFF
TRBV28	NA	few	CASSTPKGDEKLFF
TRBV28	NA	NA	CASSLYRETGQGGYTF
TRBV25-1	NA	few	CASMAVSSYEQYF
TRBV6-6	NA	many	CASSYSQRGVNHEQYF
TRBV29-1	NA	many	CSVLTSNTEAFF
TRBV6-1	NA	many	CASSAYWGTRSYNEQFF
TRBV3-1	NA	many	CASSQEVASLQAFF
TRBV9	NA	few	CASGLIGEETQYF
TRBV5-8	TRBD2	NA	CASSLLAGPSSYNEQFF
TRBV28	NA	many	CATIPTSKAYEQYF
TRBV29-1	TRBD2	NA	CSLASGSSYNEQFF
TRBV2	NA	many	CASSDKVNTEAFF